One TCR beta chain is described in this entry. The data belong to a study of blood T cells in healthy people across ages. This CDR3 region has 17 residues. Germline V gene lookup returns CDR1 SGHRS and CDR2 YFSETQ. Trimming took 0 bases from V and 2 from J, leaving 15 bases between them. Together with a sample-barcoded 5' primer, a J-beta primer mix was included in a second PCR lasting roughly 6 to 12 cycles. The study obtained at least 2.5 million CDR3-containing paired-end reads from every sample. TCRdb independently ran MiXCR on the 5' RACE reads; one entry per CDR3 protein. The sample records roughly 1.5 million distinct CDR3 sequences, about 42% being singletons.

J is TRBJ1-3 and V is TRBV5-1; D is uncertain. Sequencing was performed on blood. The sequence derives from a woman between 18 and 29 years old in good health. The CDR3 bases are TGCGCCAGCAGCTTGGGGAAGGCCCGGGTAACTGGAAACACCATATATTTT. It yields the protein CASSLGKARVTGNTIYF.